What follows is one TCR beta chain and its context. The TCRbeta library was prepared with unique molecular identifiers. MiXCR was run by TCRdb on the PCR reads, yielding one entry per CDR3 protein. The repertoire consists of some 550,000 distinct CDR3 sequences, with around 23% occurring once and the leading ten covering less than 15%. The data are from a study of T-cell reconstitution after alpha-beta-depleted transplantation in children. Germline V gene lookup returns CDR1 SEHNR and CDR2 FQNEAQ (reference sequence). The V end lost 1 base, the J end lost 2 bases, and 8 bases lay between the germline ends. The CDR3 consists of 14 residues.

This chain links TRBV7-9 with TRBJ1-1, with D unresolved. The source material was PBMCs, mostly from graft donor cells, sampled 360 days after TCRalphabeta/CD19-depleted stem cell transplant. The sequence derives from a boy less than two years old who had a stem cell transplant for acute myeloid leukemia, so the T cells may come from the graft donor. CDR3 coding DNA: TGTGCCAGCAGCTTAGTTGACATAAACACTGAAGCTTTCTTT. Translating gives CASSLVDINTEAFF.